This paragraph covers one TCR beta chain sequence. Germline lookup yields CDR1 SEHNR and CDR2 FQNEAQ (reference sequence). The CDR3 length is 14 residues. V dropped 8 bases and J dropped 3 bases, with 17 bases sitting between them. These data belong to a study of T cell responses to AZD1222 COVID-19 vaccine. Some clones are missing from TCRdb's copy, which holds only in-frame ones; the method was immunoSEQ multiplex PCR. Here the sample spans 99,000 or so clones, over 90% being singletons. The chain recombines TRBV7-9 with TRBJ2-7, with D possibly TRBD1 on 6 matching bases. Sequenced material: peripheral blood, taken on day 0 of AZD1222 vaccination. This TCR came from an adult in good health. CDR3 region: CASGPGVLYYEQYF. CDR3 coding DNA: TGTGCCAGCGGACCAGGGGTACTCTACTACGAGCAGTACTTC.